These T cell receptor beta chains were read from a single sample in a study of OX40 agonist ivuxolimab in advanced cancers. Method: immunoSEQ multiplex PCR; TCRdb's copy keeps in-frame clones and lacks some. This table has roughly 56,000 clones, more than 70% appearing once. Material: CD4+ or CD8+ T cells sorted from blood, obtained in a trial of the OX40 agonist ivuxolimab. The receptor set was obtained from an adult with an advanced solid tumor such as melanoma, head and neck, liver or kidney cancer. Both conserved end residues are part of each CDR3. A D gene is named only where the DNA matches it firmly. Size tells how often a clone was seen (once, few, many) or the class of an expanded clone, and some rows leave it out.

-	17	TRBV11-1	TRBJ1-1	-	TGTGCCAGCAGCTTCGCAGGGGCGGGCGCCCAAGACACTGAAGCTTTCTTT	CASSFAGAGAQDTEAFF
-	16	TRBV11-2	TRBJ2-3	-	TGTGCCAGCAGCTTAGTTGGCAGGGGGAGGGCAGATACGCAGTATTTT	CASSLVGRGRADTQYF
once	12	TRBV30	TRBJ1-2	-	TGTGCCTGGAGTTCACAGGGCTATGGCTACACCTTC	CAWSSQGYGYTF
-	15	TRBV27	TRBJ2-1	-	TGTGCCAGCAGTCCCGCCCGAAACCTGAACAATGAGCAGTTCTTC	CASSPARNLNNEQFF
-	14	TRBV25-1	TRBJ2-7	-	TGTGCCAGCAGTGAAATTTCTGGAGGGTACGAGCAGTACTTC	CASSEISGGYEQYF
-	14	TRBV19	TRBJ1-2	-	TGTGCCAGTAGTAGTCGGCGGACTAACTATGGCTACACCTTC	CASSSRRTNYGYTF
-	13	TRBV29-1	TRBJ2-1	TRBD1	TGCAGCGCTGGACAGGTCGTGGCTTATGAGCAGTTCTTC	CSAGQVVAYEQFF
-	15	TRBV5-6	TRBJ1-2	TRBD1	TGTGCCAGCAGAGTGACAGGGGGCGCGCCCTATGGCTACACCTTC	CASRVTGGAPYGYTF
once	17	TRBV9	TRBJ2-5	TRBD2	TGTGCCAGCAGCGTAGTCCCAATCCCCGGGGGGGTAGAGACCCAGTACTTC	CASSVVPIPGGVETQYF
-	12	TRBV10-3	TRBJ2-7	TRBD2	TGTGCCATTAGCGGGGGAGCATACGAGCAGTACTTC	CAISGGAYEQYF
-	14	TRBV7-9	TRBJ2-7	TRBD1	TGTGCCAGCAGCACCCGACAGGGCCCCTACGAGCAGTACTTC	CASSTRQGPYEQYF
-	15	TRBV6-1	TRBJ2-1	TRBD1	TGTGCCAGCAGTGAGCCGGGGACAGGGGACAATGAGCAGTTCTTC	CASSEPGTGDNEQFF
-	17	TRBV19	TRBJ1-2	TRBD1	TGTGCCAGTAGTGACCATCGACAGGGATTAGCTAACTATGGCTACACCTTC	CASSDHRQGLANYGYTF
once	15	TRBV5-8	TRBJ2-3	TRBD1	TGTGCCAGCAGCTTTGGGCAGGGGGCGACAGATACGCAGTATTTT	CASSFGQGATDTQYF
-	17	TRBV5-8	TRBJ2-7	-	TGTGCCAGCAGCGACCTAATTATGCCCGAAAGCTCCTACGAGCAGTACTTC	CASSDLIMPESSYEQYF
-	13	TRBV30	TRBJ1-5	TRBD1	TGTGCCTGGAGGGACAGGGACAATCAGCCCCAGCATTTT	CAWRDRDNQPQHF
-	14	TRBV7-8	TRBJ1-1	TRBD1	TGTGCCAGCAGCTCCGACAGGGGGAACACTGAAGCTTTCTTT	CASSSDRGNTEAFF
-	16	TRBV7-2	TRBJ2-7	-	TGTGCCAGCAGCTTAGTCGTTGGGGGGGCCAACTACGAGCAGTACTTC	CASSLVVGGANYEQYF
-	12	TRBV28	TRBJ1-4	-	TGTGCCAGCAGTTTATGGAGTGAAAAACTGTTTTTT	CASSLWSEKLFF
-	12	TRBV5-4	TRBJ2-4	TRBD1	TGTGCCAGCAGCCCCGGGACAGCCGTTCAGTACTTC	CASSPGTAVQYF
-	16	TRBV5-5	TRBJ1-6	-	TGTGCCAGCAGCTTGGACCGCCGGGGCTATAATTCACCCCTCCACTTT	CASSLDRRGYNSPLHF
-	16	TRBV5-1	TRBJ2-3	TRBD2	TGCGCCAGCAGCTTGGCCCTGAGCGGGGGGATAGATACGCAGTATTTT	CASSLALSGGIDTQYF
-	14	TRBV6-1	TRBJ1-5	-	TGTGCCACCTTCTCCGGACAGCCGAGTCAGCCCCAGCATTTT	CATFSGQPSQPQHF
-	17	TRBV7-2	TRBJ2-1	TRBD2	TGTGCCAGCAGTCAAAGACTAGCGGGGGACTATTACAATGAGCAGTTCTTC	CASSQRLAGDYYNEQFF
once	18	TRBV5-8	TRBJ2-5	TRBD2	TGTGCCAGCAGCTCCGGACTAGCGGGGGGGTACGCAGAAGAGACCCAGTACTTC	CASSSGLAGGYAEETQYF
-	15	TRBV7-6	TRBJ1-1	-	TGTGCCAGCAGCTGGGGGGCAGGGGCGGACACTGAAGCTTTCTTT	CASSWGAGADTEAFF
-	15	TRBV6-1	TRBJ2-2	-	TGTGCCAGCAGGACGGGCAGTCTGAGCACCGGGGAGCTGTTTTTT	CASRTGSLSTGELFF
-	14	TRBV5-8	TRBJ2-3	TRBD1	TGTGCCAGCAGCTACGGACAGGGAGCAGATACGCAGTATTTT	CASSYGQGADTQYF
-	14	TRBV14	TRBJ1-6	-	TGTGCCAGCAGCCAACCCGGGGTATATTCACCCCTCCACTTT	CASSQPGVYSPLHF
-	14	TRBV5-4	TRBJ1-1	-	TGTGCCAGCAGCTTGGGGGGGGCGGCCCAGGAAGCTTTCTTT	CASSLGGAAQEAFF
-	13	TRBV18	TRBJ2-1	-	TGTGCCAGCTCACCCCTCCTTGACAATGAGCAGTTCTTC	CASSPLLDNEQFF
-	16	TRBV28	TRBJ2-1	TRBD2	TGTGCCAGCATCGGACTAGCGGGGAGCTCCTACAATGAGCAGTTCTTC	CASIGLAGSSYNEQFF
-	14	TRBV6-5	TRBJ2-2	-	TGTGCCAGCATCGGGCCAGGGGAGGCCGGGGAGCTGTTTTTT	CASIGPGEAGELFF
-	14	TRBV19	TRBJ2-3	-	TGTGCCAGTAGTATACGTTCTAGCACAGATACGCAGTATTTT	CASSIRSSTDTQYF
once	17	TRBV27	TRBJ2-2	-	TGTGCCAGCAGTCAGAGGGGTTCCCGTCTGGATCCCGGGGAGCTGTTTTTT	CASSQRGSRLDPGELFF
once	16	TRBV7-8	TRBJ1-3	-	TGTGCCAGCAGCTCTACTGAGTTGGGATTGGGAAACACCATATATTTT	CASSSTELGLGNTIYF